This TCR beta chain appears in the sequencing data of a study of T-cell reconstitution after alpha-beta-depleted transplantation in children. The CDR3 runs to 15 residues. Looked up from germline, CDR1 is WSHSY and CDR2 is SAAADI. The junction had 11 bases not matched to a gene; V was cut back by 6 bases and J by 7 bases. Preparation of the TCRbeta library was carried out with unique molecular identifiers. Each CDR3 protein gets one entry after TCRdb re-called the PCR reads with MiXCR. The sample holds a few hundred thousand distinct CDR3 sequences, 10% seen once. The clonotype was recovered from a human donor who donated a stem cell graft to a child with acute lymphoblastic leukemia. The rearrangement joins TRBV10-2 to TRBJ1-2; the match to TRBD1 covers 10 bases. Here the sequenced sample was PBMCs from the stem cell graft donor, taken from the stem cell graft. The CDR3 sequence is CASRTGGIISSGYTF. Here the CDR3 DNA reads TGCGCCAGCAGGACAGGGGGCATAATTTCATCTGGCTACACCTTC.